These 16 T cell receptor beta chains were all obtained from the same sample, sequenced in a study of monozygotic twins with inflammatory bowel disease. Reanalyzing the 5' RACE reads, TCRdb keeps one entry per CDR3 protein, without DNA. The sample holds around 150,000 distinct CDR3 sequences. The specimen sequenced was blood. Receptors originate from a human donor with ulcerative colitis or Crohn's disease, or a healthy co-twin of an affected twin (not recorded which).

The V and J genes are TRBV20-1 and TRBJ1-5; TCRdb reports TRBD1, a call that lacks DNA to check it against. Germline CDR1 DFQATT, CDR2 SNEGSKA (reference sequence). The CDR3 covers 15 residues. The CDR3 loop is CSARKVSGENQPQHF.

The rearrangement links TRBV24-1 to TRBJ2-2; TCRdb's D call of TRBD2 is untestable without DNA. The CDR3 consists of 19 residues. Germline V gene data show CDR1 as KGHDR and CDR2 as SFDVKD. This chain's CDR3 is CATSDLTSGRAANTGELFF.

The V gene is TRBV12-3 or TRBV12-4, the J gene TRBJ2-3; TCRdb selects TRBD1, and the lack of DNA leaves this call unchecked. The CDR3 sequence is 16 residues long. The CDR3 protein is CASSMWGGLSTDTQYF.

This chain links TRBV7-9 with TRBJ2-1; the TCRdb D gene call, TRBD2, has no DNA to confirm it. This CDR3 has 15 amino acids. The germline V gene has CDR1 SEHNR and CDR2 FQNEAQ (reference sequence). The CDR3 sequence: CASSLAGLGFNEQFF.

The CDR3 sequence: CASSPRTSTNTGELFF. V and J are TRBV18 and TRBJ2-2; lacking DNA, the TRBD2 call made by TCRdb goes unchecked. From germline, CDR1 is KGHSH and CDR2 LQKENI. This CDR3 is 16 amino acids long.

This chain links TRBV29-1 with TRBJ2-5; TCRdb's D call of TRBD1 is untestable without DNA. Germline loops: CDR1 SQVTM, CDR2 ANQGSEA. This CDR3 comprises 12 residues. CDR3 sequence: CSAGQGWETQYF.

The chain has TRBV19 and TRBJ2-3; TCRdb's assignment of TRBD1 cannot be checked, as there is no DNA. Germline CDR1 LNHDA, CDR2 SQIVND (reference sequence). The CDR3 sequence is 18 residues long. CDR3 region: CASSRRQGGSHSPDTQYF. Variable domain in full (rest from reference TRBV19 and TRBJ2-3): DGGITQSPKYLFRKEGQNVTLSCEQNLNHDAMYWYRQDPGQGLRLIYYSQIVNDFQKGDIAEGYSVSREKKESFPLTVTSAQKNPTAFYLCASSRRQGGSHSPDTQYFGPGTRLTVL.

The V and J genes are TRBV6-2 or TRBV6-3 and TRBJ1-1. Germline lookup yields CDR1 MNHEY and CDR2 SVGEGT. The CDR3 is made up of 11 amino acids. This CDR3 reads CASSYHTEAFF.

The rearrangement links TRBV5-6 to TRBJ2-1; no DNA is available, so the TRBD2 call from TCRdb remains unchecked. There are 13 residues in the CDR3. The germline CDR1 and CDR2 sequences are SGHDT and YYEEEE. CDR3 amino acids: CASSLVVYGEQFF.

This chain uses TRBV5-1 with TRBJ1-4. CDR3 size: 15 residues. Germline CDR1 and CDR2: SGHRS and YFSETQ. CDR3 loop: CASSLDGSRFEKLFF.

The genes are TRBV20-1 and TRBJ2-7; checking the TCRdb D call of TRBD2 is not possible without DNA. Germline V gene data show CDR1 as DFQATT and CDR2 as SNEGSKA (reference sequence). This CDR3 has 15 amino acids. The CDR3 protein is CSATELAGGPYEQYF.

The chain recombines TRBV6-5 with TRBJ1-6. The germline CDR1 and CDR2 sequences are MNHEY and SVGAGI. The length of the CDR3 is 16 residues. The CDR3 sequence is CASSYSGRQINSPLHF.

The chain has TRBV7-9 and TRBJ2-7; without DNA, the TCRdb call of TRBD1 cannot be checked. Germline CDR1 is SEHNR and CDR2 is FQNEAQ (reference sequence). The CDR3 is 13 residues long. CDR3 sequence reads: CASSLDVPGEQYF.

The chain is built from TRBV9 and TRBJ2-1; lacking DNA, the TRBD1 call made by TCRdb goes unchecked. This CDR3 region has 18 residues. Germline CDR1 is SGDLS and CDR2 is YYNGEE. The CDR3 is CASSVEVGGPVRLNEQFF.

This chain connects TRBV27 to TRBJ2-3; TCRdb's D gene call, TRBD1, goes unchecked for lack of DNA. The germline CDR1 and CDR2 sequences are MNHEY and SMNVEV (reference sequence). The CDR3 consists of 15 residues. The CDR3 sequence: CATQNPRGLGDTQYF.

V gene TRBV27 combines with J gene TRBJ1-2. The CDR3 runs to 14 residues. Germline values: CDR1 MNHEY, CDR2 SMNVEV (reference sequence). The CDR3 sequence is CASSYSARGYGYTF.